This is a list of T cell receptor beta chains from one sample in a study of T cells in Graves' hyperthyroidism and ophthalmopathy. MiXCR, applied by TCRdb to the multiplex PCR reads, yields one record per CDR3 protein. Of some 580,000 distinct CDR3 sequences listed, around 16% are singletons. Sequencing was done on a sample of blood. The receptors originated from a woman between 40 and 55 years old with Graves' ophthalmopathy. Both conserved end residues are part of each CDR3. The order of the fields is V gene, J gene, D gene, clone size, CDR3 DNA, CDR3 protein. The D gene is left open where the match is weak. Clone size appears in some rows only: once, few, many, or a class for an expanded clone.

TRBV4-1	TRBJ2-7	NA	NA	TGCGCCAGCAGCCAAGGACCCTCCACGACTAGTCGTCAGGTCGAGCAGTACTTC	CASSQGPSTTSRQVEQYF
TRBV18	TRBJ2-2	NA	many	TGTGCCAGCTCACCACTCCCAGGGACCGGGGAGCTGTTTTTT	CASSPLPGTGELFF
TRBV2	TRBJ1-2	NA	few	TGTGCCAGCAGTGATCGGGTCGGGAACTATGGCTACACCTTC	CASSDRVGNYGYTF
TRBV6-1	TRBJ1-5	NA	NA	TGTGCCAGCAGCGGGGAGGAGGGAGCCCATCAGCCCCAGCATTTT	CASSGEEGAHQPQHF
TRBV5-1	TRBJ1-2	TRBD1	many	TGCGCCAGCAGCTTGGGAAGGGACAGATTTAACTATGGCTACACCTTC	CASSLGRDRFNYGYTF
TRBV28	TRBJ2-1	TRBD2	many	TGTGCCAGCAGTGCCCCCGGGACTAGCGGACTCTACAATGAGCAGTTCTTC	CASSAPGTSGLYNEQFF
TRBV19	TRBJ2-2	TRBD2	NA	TGTGCCAGTAGGGAAAGCCCCCTAGCGGGAGTTACCGGGGAGCTGTTTTTT	CASRESPLAGVTGELFF
TRBV6-1	TRBJ1-1	TRBD1	few	TGTGCCAGCAGACACGACAGGGCCACTGAAGCTTTCTTT	CASRHDRATEAFF
TRBV12-3/TRBV12-4	TRBJ2-7	TRBD2	many	TGTGCCAGCAGTTACATGGGAGGGCTAATCTACGAGCAGTACTTC	CASSYMGGLIYEQYF
TRBV5-1	TRBJ1-2	NA	few	TGCGCCAGCGCTCCCGGACAGCCAAACTATGGCTACACCTTC	CASAPGQPNYGYTF
TRBV3-1	TRBJ2-3	NA	once	TGTGCCAGCAGGTCTGGGGGCGCAGATACGCAGTATTTT	CASRSGGADTQYF
TRBV6-1	TRBJ1-2	NA	many	TGTGCCAGCTCGACAGCGACCAGCTATGGCTACACCTTC	CASSTATSYGYTF
TRBV28	TRBJ2-1	TRBD2	NA	TGTGCCAGCAGTTCGCCGGGCGGGAGTCCCTACAATGAGCAGTTCTTC	CASSSPGGSPYNEQFF
TRBV5-1	TRBJ2-1	NA	many	TGCGCCAGCAGCTTCCCGGTGAGCTCCTACAATGAGCAGTTCTTC	CASSFPVSSYNEQFF
TRBV6-1	TRBJ1-5	NA	many	TGTGCCAGCAGTGAGGTGGTACTACAGTCGCGTCAGCCCCAGCATTTT	CASSEVVLQSRQPQHF
TRBV20-1	TRBJ1-2	NA	many	TGCAGTGCTAGAGTTTCCAGGGGCCTGAACTATGGCTACACCTTC	CSARVSRGLNYGYTF
TRBV5-1	TRBJ2-2	TRBD1	many	TGCGCCAGCAGCCTACGACAGGGGGCTACCGGGGAGCTGTTTTTT	CASSLRQGATGELFF